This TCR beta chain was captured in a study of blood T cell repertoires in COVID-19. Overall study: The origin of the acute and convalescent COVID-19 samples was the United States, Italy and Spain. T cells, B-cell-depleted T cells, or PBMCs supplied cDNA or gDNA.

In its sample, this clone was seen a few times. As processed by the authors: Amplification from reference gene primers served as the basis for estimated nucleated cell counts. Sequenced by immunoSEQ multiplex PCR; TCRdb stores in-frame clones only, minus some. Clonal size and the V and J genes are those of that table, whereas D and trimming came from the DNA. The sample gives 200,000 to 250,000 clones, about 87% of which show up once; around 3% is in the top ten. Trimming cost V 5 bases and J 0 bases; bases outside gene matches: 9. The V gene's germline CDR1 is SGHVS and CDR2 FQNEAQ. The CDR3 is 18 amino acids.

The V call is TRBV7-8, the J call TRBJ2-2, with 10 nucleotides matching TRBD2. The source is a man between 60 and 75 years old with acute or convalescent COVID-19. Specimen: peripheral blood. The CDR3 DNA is TGTGCCAGCAGCCCCCGGACTAGCGGTACCGCGAACACCGGGGAGCTGTTTTTT. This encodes CASSPRTSGTANTGELFF.